The 16 T cell receptor beta chains given below trace back to one sample, sequenced in a study of spatial heterogeneity in lung cancer. TCRdb re-analysed the 5' RACE reads in MiXCR, keeping a single row per CDR3 protein. Among some 6,000 distinct CDR3 sequences listed, about 14% were seen once. Study findings and constraints: The study found that expanded intratumoral alpha and beta TCR counts tracked tumor mutation counts.

Time point denoted: sample taken at primary tumor resection. The antigens of these receptors remain unknown. Source: lung tumor tissue, taken at surgery. These receptor sequences come from a male donor with early-stage non-small cell lung cancer.

This clonotype is deemed medium-sized. This chain links TRBV5-1 with TRBJ2-1; D might be TRBD2 (6 bases). Germline CDR1 and CDR2: SGHRS and YFSETQ. V was trimmed by 4 bases and J by 2 bases, leaving 13 bases between them. The CDR3 runs to 15 residues. For the CDR3, the DNA is TGCGCCAGCAGCCGCGGGGACGGACCCTACAATGAGCAGTTCTTC. It codes for CASSRGDGPYNEQFF.

In its sample, this clonotype ranks as medium-sized. This rearrangement joins TRBV27 to TRBJ2-1; 12 nucleotides align to TRBD2. Germline assignment: CDR1 MNHEY and CDR2 SMNVEV (reference sequence). The V and J ends lost 5 bases and 10 bases, in that order; junction bases with no gene match: 12. The CDR3 runs to 16 residues. CDR3: CASSLMGGTSGLEQFF. Here the CDR3 DNA reads TGTGCCAGCAGTCTCATGGGGGGGACTAGCGGGTTGGAGCAGTTCTTC.

This clonotype has a count of ten or more. The chain combines TRBV5-1 with TRBJ1-2; 9 bases match TRBD1. The CDR3 is made up of 16 amino acids. V was pared by 0 bases and J by 2 bases, with 5 bases of the junction left unmatched. The germline gives CDR1 SGHRS, CDR2 YFSETQ. Written as DNA, the CDR3 is TGCGCCAGCAGCTTGGGACCGGGACAGGGAAACTATGGCTACACCTTC. Amino acids: CASSLGPGQGNYGYTF.

This clonotype was observed at least ten times. The V and J genes are TRBV7-9 and TRBJ2-3; 8 nucleotides line up with TRBD2. After removal of 3 bases from V and 1 base from J, the junction contained 9 bases not matched to a gene. The CDR3 is made up of 17 amino acids. Germline CDR1 SEHNR, CDR2 FQNEAQ (reference sequence). Written as DNA, the CDR3 is TGTGCCAGCAGCTTCGGGGGGGCGGGAGCCCGCACAGATACGCAGTATTTT. Protein product: CASSFGGAGARTDTQYF.

In its sample, this clonotype is medium-sized. V is TRBV29-1 and J is TRBJ1-1; D is uncertain. The CDR3 sequence is 13 residues long. Germline V gene data show CDR1 as SQVTM and CDR2 as ANQGSEA. Trimming pared 2 bases from V and 5 bases from J, leaving 12 bases between. For the CDR3, the DNA is TGCAGCGTTGAACTTCAGTTCGGGACTGAAGCTTTCTTT. It codes for CSVELQFGTEAFF.

With respect to this clonotype: Because the CDR3's place on the DNA is in doubt, the DNA is left out and the CDR3 is given as listed by TCRdb. The rearrangement joins TRBV7-6 to TRBJ2-1; the table gives TRBD1 as D, unverified against the DNA. Germline V CDR1 and CDR2: SGHVS, FNYEAQ. The CDR3 region is 15 residues in length, termini included. The CDR3 region is CASSLFGPGGGEQFF.

This clonotype occurred many times. J is TRBJ2-3 and V is TRBV5-1, with 11 bases lining up with TRBD2. V lost 4 bases and J lost 0; bases outside the gene matches: 4. CDR1 and CDR2 from the germline V gene are SGHRS and YFSETQ. CDR3 length: 16 residues. DNA of the CDR3: TGCGCCAGCAGCAGGGGGACTAGCGGTAGCACAGATACGCAGTATTTT. Protein sequence: CASSRGTSGSTDTQYF.

This clonotype is deemed medium-sized. This chain links TRBV12-3 or TRBV12-4 with TRBJ1-2; a possible D gene is TRBD1 (5 bases). CDR3 length: 14 amino acids. The V end lost 5 bases, the J end lost 4 bases, and 14 bases lay between the germline ends. CDR3 residues: CASSRGHYGYGYTF. The CDR3 bases are TGTGCCAGCAGTCGTGGACATTACGGCTATGGCTACACCTTC.

The chain links TRBV7-6 to TRBJ2-3; 13 positions match TRBD2. This CDR3 comprises 16 residues. V lost 5 bases, J lost 5 bases, and 7 bases stayed unmatched. Germline V gene sequence: CDR1 SGHVS, CDR2 FNYEAQ. This chain's CDR3 is CASSLGLAGLEDTQYF. The DNA for the CDR3 is TGTGCCAGCAGCCTGGGACTAGCGGGATTAGAAGATACGCAGTATTTT.

The chain couples TRBV7-9 to TRBJ2-7, with D possibly being TRBD1 (6 bases). Trimming removed 5 bases from V and 0 bases from J, with 14 bases in between. Germline CDR1 reads SEHNR; CDR2 reads FQNEAQ (reference sequence). The CDR3 has 15 residues. The CDR3 loop reads CASSPQGKSSYEQYF. Written as DNA, the CDR3 is TGTGCCAGCAGCCCGCAGGGGAAAAGCTCCTACGAGCAGTACTTC. The entire variable domain, with the rest obtained from reference TRBV7-9 and TRBJ2-7, is as follows: DTGVSQNPRHKITKRGQNVTFRCDPISEHNRLYWYRQTLGQGPEFLTYFQNEAQLEKSRLLSDRFSAERPKGSFSTLEIQRTEQGDSAMYLCASSPQGKSSYEQYFGPGTRLTVT.

Sample share makes this clonotype medium-sized. This rearrangement joins TRBV7-9 to TRBJ2-7; no definite D call. The CDR3 has 13 amino acids. In germline, CDR1 is SEHNR, CDR2 FQNEAQ (reference sequence). Deletions cut 5 bases from V and 2 bases from J, with 10 bases between. The CDR3 is CASSTTPTYEQYF. As DNA, the CDR3 is TGTGCCAGCAGCACGACACCCACCTACGAGCAGTACTTC. The full variable domain, in which reference TRBV7-9 and TRBJ2-7 provide the parts outside the CDR3, is DTGVSQNPRHKITKRGQNVTFRCDPISEHNRLYWYRQTLGQGPEFLTYFQNEAQLEKSRLLSDRFSAERPKGSFSTLEIQRTEQGDSAMYLCASSTTPTYEQYFGPGTRLTVT.

In this sample, this clonotype is medium-sized. In DNA, the CDR3 is TGTGCCAGCAGTGAATTCGAGGGGGACGAGCAGTACTTC. It specifies CASSEFEGDEQYF. The V and J genes are TRBV25-1 and TRBJ2-7; maybe TRBD1 (6 bases). Looked up from germline, CDR1 is MGHDK and CDR2 is SYGVNS. The CDR3 covers 13 residues. Trimming removed 1 base at V and 5 bases at J, with 9 bases between.

J is TRBJ1-1 and V is TRBV4-1; TRBD1 matches 7 bases. V gave up 3 bases and J gave up 5 bases; unmatched junction bases: 6. Germline V gene data show CDR1 as MGHRA and CDR2 as YSYEKL. The length of the CDR3 is 14 residues. This chain's CDR3 is CASSHITGATEAFF. CDR3 nucleotides: TGCGCCAGCAGCCACATCACAGGGGCGACTGAAGCTTTCTTT.

The rearrangement uses TRBV6-1 and TRBJ1-5, with D possibly being TRBD1 (6 bases). Per the germline V gene, CDR1 is MNHNS and CDR2 is SASEGT. CDR3 length: 15 amino acids. V shed 4 bases and J shed 4 bases, with 14 bases lying between them. The chain's CDR3 is CASSAYRTENQPQHF. In DNA, the CDR3 is TGTGCCAGCAGTGCGTACAGGACAGAAAATCAGCCCCAGCATTTT.

This clonotype appeared many times. The chain combines TRBV11-2 with TRBJ2-4; D is unresolved. The CDR3 runs 16 residues. Trimming took 5 bases from V and 0 from J, leaving 14 bases between them. CDR1 is SGHAT and CDR2 is FQNNGV in the germline V gene. CDR3 sequence reads: CASSREVFSAKNIQYF. The CDR3 coding sequence is TGTGCCAGCAGCCGAGAGGTGTTCTCAGCCAAAAACATTCAGTACTTC. Together with reference TRBV11-2 and TRBJ2-4, the CDR3 gives the full variable domain: EAGVAQSPRYKIIEKRQSVAFWCNPISGHATLYWYQQILGQGPKLLIQFQNNGVVDDSQLPKDRFSAERLKGVDSTLKIQPAKLEDSAVYLCASSREVFSAKNIQYFGAGTRLSVL.

V usage is TRBV2 and J usage is TRBJ2-3; TRBD2 aligns across 9 bases. V trimming: 5 bases; J trimming: 0 bases; junction bases outside the gene matches: 9. Germline lookup yields CDR1 SNHLY and CDR2 FYNNEI. The CDR3 covers 17 residues. Written as DNA, the CDR3 is TGTGCCAGCAGTTTTGACTCTAGCGGGGAAAGCACAGATACGCAGTATTTT. Residues: CASSFDSSGESTDTQYF.